One sample yielded the 15 T cell receptor beta chains listed below, sequenced in a study of control samples from healthy donors and cancer patients. The data were produced by immunoSEQ multiplex PCR, yet TCRdb's version contains in-frame clones alone and is incomplete. The sample yields 100,000 to 150,000 clones, 80% to 95% seen once. The specimen was blood. These receptors were collected from a man in his forties in good health.

This rearrangement joins TRBV6-1 to TRBJ1-2; D gene uncertain. Trimming stripped 3 bases from V and 5 bases from J, with 4 bases between. Germline lookup yields CDR1 MNHNS and CDR2 SASEGT. This CDR3 comprises 11 residues. The CDR3 DNA is TGTGCCAGCAGTGACACATATGGCTACACCTTC. This codes for CASSDTYGYTF.

This clone was counted only a few times. V gene TRBV19 combines with J gene TRBJ2-3; no reliable D call. This CDR3 has 17 residues. CDR1 and CDR2 from the germline V gene are LNHDA and SQIVND (reference sequence). Trimming removed 7 bases at V and 0 bases at J, with 20 bases between. The CDR3 DNA is TGTGCCAGTACCTTTAGGCCTCTGCCTACTAGCACAGATACGCAGTATTTT. Residues: CASTFRPLPTSTDTQYF.

The chain couples TRBV28 to TRBJ2-7; 9 bases fit TRBD2. Germline V gives CDR1 MDHEN, CDR2 SYDVKM. The CDR3 has 15 residues. The V gene end was trimmed by 6 bases and the J gene end by 2 bases; junction bases not matched to a gene: 8. The chain's CDR3 is CASSPQRGAAYEQYF. CDR3 nucleotides: TGTGCCAGCAGCCCCCAGCGGGGGGCCGCCTACGAGCAGTACTTC.

This chain connects TRBV18 to TRBJ1-6; D is possibly TRBD1 (6 bases). V was shortened by 3 bases and J by 8 bases, with 11 bases between the two germline ends. Germline V gives CDR1 KGHSH, CDR2 LQKENI. The CDR3 is made up of 14 amino acids. The chain's CDR3 is CASSPGYRDSPLHF. CDR3 nucleotide sequence: TGTGCCAGCTCACCGGGGTACAGGGATTCACCCCTCCACTTT.

This clone has just one count. V gene TRBV27 combines with J gene TRBJ1-1; 7 bases align to TRBD1. The trim removed 9 bases at V and 2 bases at J, leaving 9 bases unmatched. There are 14 residues in the CDR3. Germline-derived CDR1 and CDR2 are MNHEY and SMNVEV (reference sequence). DNA for the CDR3: TGTGCCAGTACCCGCAGGGGGAGAAACACTGAAGCTTTCTTT. It encodes CASTRRGRNTEAFF.

The chain joins TRBV2 to TRBJ1-1; D possibly corresponds to TRBD1 (5 bases). Germline V lookup: CDR1 SNHLY, CDR2 FYNNEI. V shed 5 bases and J shed 7 bases, with 14 bases lying between them. This CDR3 comprises 13 residues. Written as DNA, the CDR3 is TGTGCCAGCAGTCTACAGGTAATCGGTGAAGCTTTCTTT. Its translation is CASSLQVIGEAFF.

The J gene is TRBJ1-5, the V gene TRBV12-3 or TRBV12-4; D is ambiguous. Trimming left V 6 bases short and J 5 bases short, with 11 bases between. The CDR3 totals 13 residues. In DNA, the CDR3 is TGTGCCAGCAGCTGGGGAGGGCATCAGCCCCAGCATTTT. It is translated as CASSWGGHQPQHF.

The rearrangement links TRBV19 to TRBJ1-5; D is possibly TRBD1 (5 bases). Looked up from germline, CDR1 is LNHDA and CDR2 is SQIVND (reference sequence). The CDR3 runs to 15 residues. V lost 6 bases and J 8 bases, leaving 20 bases between the germline ends. The CDR3 here is CASRGGAASDKPQHF. The DNA for the CDR3 is TGTGCCAGTAGGGGAGGGGCGGCCAGTGATAAGCCCCAGCATTTT. The full variable domain, its missing parts supplied by reference TRBV19 and TRBJ1-5, is DGGITQSPKYLFRKEGQNVTLSCEQNLNHDAMYWYRQDPGQGLRLIYYSQIVNDFQKGDIAEGYSVSREKKESFPLTVTSAQKNPTAFYLCASRGGAASDKPQHFGDGTRLSIL.

This chain connects TRBV3-1 (or the pseudogene TRBV3-2) to TRBJ1-1, with unresolved D. Trimming shortened V by 5 bases and J by 0 bases, and 10 bases separated the two germline ends. The germline V gene has CDR1 LGHDT and CDR2 YNNKEL (reference sequence). The CDR3 runs 14 residues. The CDR3 loop is CASSESLMNTEAFF. As DNA, the CDR3 is TGTGCCAGCAGCGAATCGCTTATGAACACTGAAGCTTTCTTT.

The CDR3 sequence is CASSLDTYEQYF. The CDR3 DNA is TGTGCCAGCAGCCTGGATACCTACGAGCAGTACTTC. This chain uses TRBV13 with TRBJ2-7; D ambiguous. CDR1 PRHDT and CDR2 FYEKMQ come from the germline V gene (reference sequence). The V end lost 5 bases, the J end lost 2 bases, and 7 bases lay between the germline ends. The CDR3 is 12 amino acids.

This chain joins TRBV6-5 and TRBJ2-2; 11 bases fit TRBD2. V shed 7 bases and J 7 bases; nucleotides not matched to a gene: 5. Germline lookup yields CDR1 MNHEY and CDR2 SVGAGI. The CDR3 has 14 residues. The CDR3 nucleotides read TGTGCCAGCATATTTAGCGGGGGGGTCGGGGAGCTGTTTTTT. Its protein product is CASIFSGGVGELFF.

This clone was seen only once. The V call is TRBV30, the J call TRBJ2-3, with 10 nucleotides matching TRBD1. The CDR3 spans 12 residues. J gave up 4 bases and V 5 bases, and 0 bases lay outside the gene matches. CDR1 is GTSNPN, CDR2 SVGIG, per germline (reference sequence). CDR3 sequence reads: CAWDRGPDTQYF. The CDR3 DNA reads as TGTGCCTGGGACAGGGGGCCAGATACGCAGTATTTT.

The chain employs TRBV14 and TRBJ1-1; TRBD1 is a possible D gene (5 bases). Per the germline V gene, CDR1 is SGHDN and CDR2 is FVKESK. The ends were cut back, 4 bases at V and 11 bases at J, with 17 bases in the middle. This CDR3 spans 13 amino acids. CDR3 loop: CASSLKAGWRAFF. As DNA, the CDR3 is TGTGCCAGCAGCCTTAAGGCAGGGTGGAGGGCTTTCTTT. Looking up the rest from reference TRBV14 and TRBJ1-1 gives the full variable domain: EAGVTQFPSHSVIEKGQTVTLRCDPISGHDNLYWYRRVMGKEIKFLLHFVKESKQDESGMPNNRFLAERTGGTYSTLKVQPAELEDSGVYFCASSLKAGWRAFFGQGTRLTVV.

This clone has only a few counts. This chain joins TRBV7-9 and TRBJ2-3; TRBD1 is a possible D gene (6 bases). The CDR3 loop spans 16 amino acids. The ends were cut back, 5 bases at V and 1 base at J, with 16 bases in the middle. In germline, CDR1 is SEHNR, CDR2 FQNEAQ (reference sequence). The CDR3 nucleotides read TGTGCCAGCAGCCCACGGTCAGGGGTTGGCACAGATACGCAGTATTTT. It codes for CASSPRSGVGTDTQYF.

This chain links TRBV5-1 with TRBJ1-2; no reliable D call. Looked up from germline, CDR1 is SGHRS and CDR2 is YFSETQ. The CDR3 loop spans 12 amino acids. V lost 4 bases and J lost 2, with 6 bases in between. The CDR3 bases are TGCGCCAGCAGCCAGACAAACTATGGCTACACCTTC. It yields the protein CASSQTNYGYTF.